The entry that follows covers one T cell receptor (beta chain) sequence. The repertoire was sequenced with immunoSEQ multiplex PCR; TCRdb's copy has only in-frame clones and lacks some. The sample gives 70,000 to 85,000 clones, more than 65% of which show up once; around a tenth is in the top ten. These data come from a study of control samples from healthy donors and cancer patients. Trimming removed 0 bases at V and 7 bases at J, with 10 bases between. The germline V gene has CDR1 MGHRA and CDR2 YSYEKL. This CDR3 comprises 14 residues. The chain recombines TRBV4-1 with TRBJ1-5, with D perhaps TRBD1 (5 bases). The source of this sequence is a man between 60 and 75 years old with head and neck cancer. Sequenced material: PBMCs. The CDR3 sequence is CASSQDLKGQPQHF. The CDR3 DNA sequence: TGCGCCAGCAGCCAAGACCTAAAGGGGCAGCCCCAGCATTTT.